This TCR beta chain was sequenced during a study of blood T cells in healthy people across ages (dated by TCRdb to 2014 to 2015). Study-wide context: In model experiments, template switching captured roughly one uniquely barcoded TCR beta cDNA molecule for every two T cells. Using deep sequencing normalized with unique cDNA molecular identifiers, the study measured how TCR beta repertoire diversity changes with age. The donors were split into four age groups: young (average 16 years), middle-aged (roughly 40), aged (over 55) and long-lived (approximately 80). To avoid experimental bias, donors of different ages were randomly spread across the sequencing lanes. The study analyzed two additional independent replicas of 1 million unique cDNA reads from the same blood draw for two donors, one aged 18 to 29 and one aged 80 or older. What the work shows at the level of the full study, not this receptor alone: Total diversity estimates from one million sequenced T cells were considered lower bounds and underestimates. Observed TCR beta diversity correlated strongly with the percentage of naive T cells measured by flow cytometry. Compared with the aged group, the long-lived group had more naive CD4+ T cells, fewer expanded clones and increased TCR diversity, suggesting age selection. As age increased, observed TCR beta diversity per million T cells dropped in a roughly linear way, and a significant reduction was already evident by age around 41. Because profiling used bulk unsorted PBMCs, naive and antigen-experienced compartments could not be compared conclusively. The CMV infection status of donors was not known, potentially confounding age-related changes in expanded clonotypes.

About this clonotype: Its cognate antigen has yet to be identified. The sample holds no much larger clone one base away, and base qualities are not on file.

V is shortened by 5 bases, J by 4 bases, and the region joining them spans 13 bases. Inclusive of the bounding cysteine and phenylalanine, the CDR3 is 14 residues long. Only the CDR3 DNA stays, 42 bases, in frame from base 1. Reading the germline V gene (reference sequence) gives CDR1 SEHNR and CDR2 FQNEAQ. Libraries were built with 5' RACE. The instrument was an Illumina HiSeq 2500. A second PCR of about 7 to 12 cycles was performed with a sample-barcoded 5' primer and a J-beta primer mix. Each TCR beta cDNA molecule received a unique molecular identifier from a template-switch 5' adaptor carrying 12 random nucleotides. Each sample yielded at least 3 million CDR3-containing paired-end reads. All of the RNA was converted into first-strand cDNA using the Mint cDNA synthesis kit, with a TRBC-specific oligonucleotide serving as the primer. Following uracil-DNA glycosylase treatment, all cDNA underwent a first 18-cycle PCR with the universal primers M1SS and BC2_uni_R. Concerning the study's data processing: For normalization, 1 million high-quality reads, each with a distinct molecular identifier, were randomly selected from each sample. Instead of being binned into consensus sequences, reads with shared molecular identifiers were discarded. CDR3 identification, clonotype clustering and error correction used MiTCR with a Q25 quality threshold and the strictest error-elimination algorithm. A nonparametric unseen species model using Euler transformation provided a lower-bound estimate of total TCR beta diversity. TCRdb itself trimmed the public reads at Q25 with fastp, ran MiXCR and retained productive beta chains. Each CDR3 protein gets just one entry, which takes the most common genes and DNA from the rows behind it. Here the V and J calls rest on TCRdb's processing, not on the authors' analysis. The sample contains some 920,000 distinct CDR3 sequences, approximately 50% of them found a single time. About 21% of the sample rests with the top ten.

The approximately 39 donors, aged about 6 to 90 years, were systemically healthy Caucasian individuals from Russia. Each donor gave 8 to 10 milliliters of peripheral blood, drawn into EDTA-treated Vacutainer tubes. PBMCs were isolated by Ficoll-Paque density-gradient centrifugation, with at least 6.5 million obtained per sample. Total RNA was extracted from PBMCs with Trizol reagent, with at least 5 micrograms obtained per sample. Naive CD45RAhigh/CD27high T cell percentages were measured by flow cytometry on a PBMC aliquot from every donor. The TCR originated in a woman aged 55-70 years in good health. The sequenced sample consisted of blood. Recombination connected TRBV7-9 to TRBJ2-3; the D segment could be TRBD2, given 5 matching bases. This receptor carries the CDR3 CASSVRTWADTQYF. In nucleotide form, the sequence is TGTGCCAGCAGCGTCAGGACTTGGGCAGATACGCAGTATTTT.